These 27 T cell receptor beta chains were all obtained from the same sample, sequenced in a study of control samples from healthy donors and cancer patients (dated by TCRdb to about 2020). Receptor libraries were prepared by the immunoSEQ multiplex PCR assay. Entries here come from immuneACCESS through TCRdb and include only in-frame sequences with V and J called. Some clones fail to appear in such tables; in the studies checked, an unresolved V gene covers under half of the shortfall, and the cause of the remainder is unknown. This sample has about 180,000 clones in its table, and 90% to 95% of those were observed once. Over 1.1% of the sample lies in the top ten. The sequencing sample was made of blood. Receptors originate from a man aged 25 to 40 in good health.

The CDR3 region has the DNA TGTGCCAGCATGGGTTCAGGACAGGGGGCAGAAGAGACCCAGTACTTC. Its protein is CASMGSGQGAEETQYF. This chain joins TRBV6-4 and TRBJ2-5, with TRBD1 matching 11 bases. V trimming: 7 bases; J trimming: 3 bases; junction bases outside the gene matches: 10. Germline V lookup: CDR1 MRHNA, CDR2 SNTAGT. This CDR3 is 16 amino acids long.

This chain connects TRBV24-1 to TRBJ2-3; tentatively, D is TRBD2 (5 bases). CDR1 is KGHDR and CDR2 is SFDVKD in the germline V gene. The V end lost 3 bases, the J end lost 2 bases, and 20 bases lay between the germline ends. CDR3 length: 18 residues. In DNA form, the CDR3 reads TGTGCCACCAGTGATACCGAGGGCGGCTTAGGTAACACAGATACGCAGTATTTT. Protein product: CATSDTEGGLGNTDTQYF.

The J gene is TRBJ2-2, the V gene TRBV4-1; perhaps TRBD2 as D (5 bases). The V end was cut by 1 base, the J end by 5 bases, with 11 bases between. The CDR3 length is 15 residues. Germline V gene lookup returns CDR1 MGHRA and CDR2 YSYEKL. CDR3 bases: TGCGCCAGCAGCCAAGTGCCTGGCGGGACCGGGGAGCTGTTTTTT. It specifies CASSQVPGGTGELFF.

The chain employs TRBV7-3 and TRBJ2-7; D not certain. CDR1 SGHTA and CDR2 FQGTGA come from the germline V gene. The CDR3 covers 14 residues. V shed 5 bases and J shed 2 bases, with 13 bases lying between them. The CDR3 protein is CASSPTASAYEQYF. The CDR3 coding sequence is TGTGCCAGCAGCCCAACGGCGTCGGCCTACGAGCAGTACTTC.

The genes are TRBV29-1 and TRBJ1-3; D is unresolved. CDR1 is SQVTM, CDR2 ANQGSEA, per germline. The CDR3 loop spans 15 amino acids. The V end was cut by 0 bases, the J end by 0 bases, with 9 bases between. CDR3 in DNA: TGCAGCGTTGAAGAAGGACGCGGCTCTGGAAACACCATATATTTT. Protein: CSVEEGRGSGNTIYF. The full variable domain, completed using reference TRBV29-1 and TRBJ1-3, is SAVISQKPSRDICQRGTSLTIQCQVDSQVTMMFWYRQQPGQSLTLIATANQGSEATYESGFVIDKFPISRPNLTFSTLTVSNMSPEDSSIYLCSVEEGRGSGNTIYFGEGSWLTVV.

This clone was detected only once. The CDR3: CASSYLPLTGDRYEQYF. In DNA, the CDR3 is TGTGCCAGCAGTTACCTCCCCCTTACAGGGGATCGGTACGAGCAGTACTTC. V usage is TRBV6-2 or TRBV6-3 and J usage is TRBJ2-7, with 7 positions matching TRBD1. This CDR3 contains 17 residues. Germline lookup yields CDR1 MNHEY and CDR2 SVGEGT. J lost 4 bases, V lost 2 bases, and 14 bases had no gene match.

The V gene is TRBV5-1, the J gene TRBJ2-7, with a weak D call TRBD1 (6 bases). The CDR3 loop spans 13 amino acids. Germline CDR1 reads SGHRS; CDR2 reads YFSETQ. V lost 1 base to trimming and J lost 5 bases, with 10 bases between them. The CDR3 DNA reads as TGCGCCAGCAGCTTGACAGGGATCCACGAGCAGTACTTC. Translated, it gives CASSLTGIHEQYF.

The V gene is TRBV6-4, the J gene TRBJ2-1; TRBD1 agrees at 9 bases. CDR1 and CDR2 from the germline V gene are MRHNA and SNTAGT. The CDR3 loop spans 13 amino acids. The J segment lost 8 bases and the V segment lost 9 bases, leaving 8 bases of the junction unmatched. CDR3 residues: CASSRDRAHEQFF. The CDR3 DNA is TGTGCCAGTAGCCGGGACAGGGCCCATGAGCAGTTCTTC.

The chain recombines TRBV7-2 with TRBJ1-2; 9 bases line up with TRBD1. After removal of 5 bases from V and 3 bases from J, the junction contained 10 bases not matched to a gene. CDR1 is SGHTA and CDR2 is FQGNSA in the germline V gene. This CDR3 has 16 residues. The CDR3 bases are TGTGCCAGCAGCGCCTCCTTGACAGGGGGATACTATGGCTACACCTTC. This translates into CASSASLTGGYYGYTF.

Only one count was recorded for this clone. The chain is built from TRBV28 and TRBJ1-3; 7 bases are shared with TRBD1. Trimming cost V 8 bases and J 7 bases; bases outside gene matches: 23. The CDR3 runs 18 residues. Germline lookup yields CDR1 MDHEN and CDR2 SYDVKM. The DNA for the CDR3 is TGTGCCAGCGGAACATTAAGGGACAGATATACAGCGTGGAACACCATATATTTT. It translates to CASGTLRDRYTAWNTIYF. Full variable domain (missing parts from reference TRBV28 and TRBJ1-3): DVKVTQSSRYLVKRTGEKVFLECVQDMDHENMFWYRQDPGLGLRLIYFSYDVKMKEKGDIPEGYSVSREKKERFSLILESASTNQTSMYLCASGTLRDRYTAWNTIYFGEGSWLTVV.

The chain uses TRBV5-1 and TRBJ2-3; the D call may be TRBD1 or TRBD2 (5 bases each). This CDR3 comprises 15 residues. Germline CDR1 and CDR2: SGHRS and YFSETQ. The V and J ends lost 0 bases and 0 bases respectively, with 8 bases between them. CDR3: CASSLGGRSTDTQYF. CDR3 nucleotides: TGCGCCAGCAGCTTGGGGGGGAGAAGCACAGATACGCAGTATTTT.

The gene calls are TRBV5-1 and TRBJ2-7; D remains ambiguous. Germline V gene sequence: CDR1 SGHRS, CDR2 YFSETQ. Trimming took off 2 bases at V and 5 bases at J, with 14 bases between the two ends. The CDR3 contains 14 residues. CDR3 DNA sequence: TGCGCCAGCAGCTTACAGCACGGAAGGGACGAGCAGTACTTC. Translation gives CASSLQHGRDEQYF.

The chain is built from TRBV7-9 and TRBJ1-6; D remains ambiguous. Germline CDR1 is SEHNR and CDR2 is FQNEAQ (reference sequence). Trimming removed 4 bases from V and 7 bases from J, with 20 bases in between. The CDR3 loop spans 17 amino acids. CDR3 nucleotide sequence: TGTGCCAGCAGCTCAGGCCCTGGGCAGGCCCTGAATTCACCCCTCCACTTT. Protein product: CASSSGPGQALNSPLHF.

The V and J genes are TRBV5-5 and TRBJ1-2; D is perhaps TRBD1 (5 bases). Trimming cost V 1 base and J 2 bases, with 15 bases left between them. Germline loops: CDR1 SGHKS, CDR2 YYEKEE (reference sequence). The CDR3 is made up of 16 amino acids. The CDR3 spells CASSLNVGSGNYGYTF. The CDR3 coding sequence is TGTGCCAGCAGCTTGAACGTCGGGTCAGGGAACTATGGCTACACCTTC.

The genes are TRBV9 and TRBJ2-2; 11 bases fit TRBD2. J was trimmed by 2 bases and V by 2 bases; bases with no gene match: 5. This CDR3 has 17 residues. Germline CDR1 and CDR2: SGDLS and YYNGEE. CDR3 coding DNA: TGTGCCAGCAGCGTCCCTAGCGGGGGGTTCAACACCGGGGAGCTGTTTTTT. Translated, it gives CASSVPSGGFNTGELFF.

CDR3 bases: TGTGCCAGCAGACAAGGTATCTCTGGGGCCAACGTCCTGACTTTC. Translating it yields CASRQGISGANVLTF. The genes are TRBV5-6 and TRBJ2-6, with D unclear. V lost 5 bases to trimming and J lost 0 bases, with 9 bases between them. The germline V gene has CDR1 SGHDT and CDR2 YYEEEE. The length of the CDR3 is 15 residues.

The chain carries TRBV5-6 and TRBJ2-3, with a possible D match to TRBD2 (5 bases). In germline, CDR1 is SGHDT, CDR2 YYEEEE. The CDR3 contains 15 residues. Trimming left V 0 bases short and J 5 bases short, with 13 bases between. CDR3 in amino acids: CASSLERLARDTQYF. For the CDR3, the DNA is TGTGCCAGCAGCTTGGAGAGGCTAGCAAGAGATACGCAGTATTTT.

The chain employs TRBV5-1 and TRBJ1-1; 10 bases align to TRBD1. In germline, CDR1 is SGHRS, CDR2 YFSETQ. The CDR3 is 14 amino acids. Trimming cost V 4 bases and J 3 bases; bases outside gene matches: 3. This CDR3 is CASSGQGDDTEAFF. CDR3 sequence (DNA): TGCGCCAGCAGCGGACAGGGGGATGACACTGAAGCTTTCTTT.

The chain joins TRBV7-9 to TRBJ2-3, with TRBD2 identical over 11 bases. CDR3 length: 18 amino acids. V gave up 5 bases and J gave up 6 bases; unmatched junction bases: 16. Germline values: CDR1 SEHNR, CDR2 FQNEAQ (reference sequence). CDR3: CASSHTSGGPGPLDTQYF. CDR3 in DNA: TGTGCCAGCAGCCATACTAGCGGGGGCCCCGGCCCTTTGGATACGCAGTATTTT.

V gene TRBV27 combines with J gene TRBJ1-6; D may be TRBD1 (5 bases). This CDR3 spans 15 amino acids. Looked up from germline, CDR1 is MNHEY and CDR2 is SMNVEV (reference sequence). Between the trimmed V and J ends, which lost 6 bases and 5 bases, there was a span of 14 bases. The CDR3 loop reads CASSRGRENNSPLHF. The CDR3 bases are TGTGCCAGCAGCCGCGGCAGGGAGAATAATTCACCCCTCCACTTT.

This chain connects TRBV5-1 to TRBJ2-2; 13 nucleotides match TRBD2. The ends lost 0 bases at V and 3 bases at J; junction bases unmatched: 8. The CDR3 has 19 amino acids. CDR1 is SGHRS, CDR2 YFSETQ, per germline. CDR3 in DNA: TGCGCCAGCAGCTTGGCTGGACTAGCGGGAGCGGAGGACACCGGGGAGCTGTTTTTT. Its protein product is CASSLAGLAGAEDTGELFF.

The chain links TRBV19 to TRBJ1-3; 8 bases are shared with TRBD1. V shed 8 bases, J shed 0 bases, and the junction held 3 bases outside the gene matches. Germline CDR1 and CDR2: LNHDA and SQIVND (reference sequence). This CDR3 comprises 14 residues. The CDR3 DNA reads TGTGCCAGTGGGACAGGAAGCTCTGGAAACACCATATATTTT. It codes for CASGTGSSGNTIYF.

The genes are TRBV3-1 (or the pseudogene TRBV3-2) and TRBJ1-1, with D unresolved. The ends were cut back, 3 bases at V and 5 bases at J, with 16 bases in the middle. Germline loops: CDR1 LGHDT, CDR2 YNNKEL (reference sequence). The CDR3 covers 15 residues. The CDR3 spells CASSQIGRVVTEAFF. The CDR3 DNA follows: TGTGCCAGCAGCCAGATAGGTAGGGTTGTAACTGAAGCTTTCTTT.

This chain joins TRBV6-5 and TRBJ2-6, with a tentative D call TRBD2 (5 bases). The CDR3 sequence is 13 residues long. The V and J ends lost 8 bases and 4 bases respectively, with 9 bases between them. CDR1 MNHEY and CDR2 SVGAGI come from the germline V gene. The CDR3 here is CASAPSGANVLTF. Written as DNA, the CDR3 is TGTGCCAGCGCCCCTAGCGGGGCCAACGTCCTGACTTTC.

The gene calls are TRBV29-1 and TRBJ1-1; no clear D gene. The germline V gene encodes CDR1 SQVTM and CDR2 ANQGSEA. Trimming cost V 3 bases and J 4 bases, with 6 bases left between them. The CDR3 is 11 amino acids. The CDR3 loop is CSVDGGTEAFF. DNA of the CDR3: TGCAGCGTTGACGGTGGCACTGAAGCTTTCTTT. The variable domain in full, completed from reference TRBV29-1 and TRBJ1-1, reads SAVISQKPSRDICQRGTSLTIQCQVDSQVTMMFWYRQQPGQSLTLIATANQGSEATYESGFVIDKFPISRPNLTFSTLTVSNMSPEDSSIYLCSVDGGTEAFFGQGTRLTVV.

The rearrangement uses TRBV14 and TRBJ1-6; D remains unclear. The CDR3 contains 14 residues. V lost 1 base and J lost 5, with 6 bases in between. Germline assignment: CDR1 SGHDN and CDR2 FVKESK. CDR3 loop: CASSQVGNNSPLHF. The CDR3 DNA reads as TGTGCCAGCAGCCAAGTAGGCAATAATTCACCCCTCCACTTT.

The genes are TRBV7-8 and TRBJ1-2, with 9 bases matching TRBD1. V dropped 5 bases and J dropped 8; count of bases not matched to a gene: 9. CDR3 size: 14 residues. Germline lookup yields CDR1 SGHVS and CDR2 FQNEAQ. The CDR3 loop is CASSETGTGYGYTF. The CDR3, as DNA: TGTGCCAGCAGCGAGACCGGGACAGGGTACGGCTACACCTTC.